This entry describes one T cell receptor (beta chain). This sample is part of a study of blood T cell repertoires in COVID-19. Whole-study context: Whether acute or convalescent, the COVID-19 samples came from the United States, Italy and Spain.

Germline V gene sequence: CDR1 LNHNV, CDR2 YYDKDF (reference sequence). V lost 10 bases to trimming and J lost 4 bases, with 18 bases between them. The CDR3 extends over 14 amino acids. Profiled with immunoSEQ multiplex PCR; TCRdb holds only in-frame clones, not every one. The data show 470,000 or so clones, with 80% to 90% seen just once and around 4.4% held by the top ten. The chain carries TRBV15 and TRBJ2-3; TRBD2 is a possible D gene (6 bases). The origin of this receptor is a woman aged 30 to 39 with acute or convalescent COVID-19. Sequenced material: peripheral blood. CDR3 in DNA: TGTGCCAGTAATAAGGAGCGGGTTGCAGATACGCAGTATTTT. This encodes CASNKERVADTQYF.